This note documents a single TCR beta chain sequence. Its antigen is unknown. These data originate in a study of vaccination and CD4 T cells after COVID-19. The ends were cut back, 1 base at V and 0 bases at J, with 10 bases in the middle. The CDR3 is 16 amino acids. Per germline, CDR1 KGHDR and CDR2 SFDVKD. Time point meaning: late sampling 161 to 241 days after vaccination in a few convalescent patients. Treatment described: approximately 9-day PBMC culture with coronavirus spike peptide pools or control peptides (ViraFEST assay). The assay that was used to sequence DNA from cultured CD4+ T cells was the Oncomine TCR Beta short-read assay. TCRdb recomputed calls from the PCR reads with MiXCR, one row per CDR3 protein. The sample carries 15,000 or so distinct CDR3 sequences, 52% recorded once.

This TCR came from a human donor who had recovered from COVID-19. The J gene is TRBJ2-3, the V gene TRBV24-1; tentative D call: TRBD2 (6 bases). The specimen was CD4+ T cells from blood, cultured in vitro, collected about 7 months after SARS-CoV-2 vaccination. CDR3 region: CATSDFAGTSTDTQYF. In DNA form, the CDR3 reads TGTGCCACCAGTGATTTCGCCGGGACTAGCACAGATACGCAGTATTTT.